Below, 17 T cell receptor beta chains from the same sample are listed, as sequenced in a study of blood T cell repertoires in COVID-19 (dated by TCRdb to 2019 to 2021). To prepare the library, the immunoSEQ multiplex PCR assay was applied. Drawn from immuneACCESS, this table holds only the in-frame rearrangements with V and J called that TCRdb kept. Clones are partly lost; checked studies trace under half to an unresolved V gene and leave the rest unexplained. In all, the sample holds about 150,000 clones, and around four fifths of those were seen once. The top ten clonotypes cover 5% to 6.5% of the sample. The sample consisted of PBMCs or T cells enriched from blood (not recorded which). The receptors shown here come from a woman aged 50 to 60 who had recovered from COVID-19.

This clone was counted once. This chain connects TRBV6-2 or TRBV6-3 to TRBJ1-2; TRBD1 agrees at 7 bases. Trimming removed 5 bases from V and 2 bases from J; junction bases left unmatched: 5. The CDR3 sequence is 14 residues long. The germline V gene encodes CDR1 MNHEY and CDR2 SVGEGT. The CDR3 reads CASSRPGQNYGYTF. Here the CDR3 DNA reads TGTGCCAGCAGTCGACCGGGACAGAACTATGGCTACACCTTC.

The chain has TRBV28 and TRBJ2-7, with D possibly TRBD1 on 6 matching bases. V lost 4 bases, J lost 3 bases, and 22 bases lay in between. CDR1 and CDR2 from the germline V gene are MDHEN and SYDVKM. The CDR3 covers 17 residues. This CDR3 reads CASSSTRQGTSIYEQYV. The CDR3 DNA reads TGTGCCAGCAGTTCCACCCGCCAGGGGACCTCGATCTACGAGCAGTACGTC.

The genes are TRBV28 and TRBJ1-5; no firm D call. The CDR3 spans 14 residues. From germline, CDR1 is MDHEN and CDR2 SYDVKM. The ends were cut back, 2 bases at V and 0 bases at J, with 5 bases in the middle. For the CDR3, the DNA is TGTGCCAGCAGTTTAGTTTATAGCAATCAGCCCCAGCATTTT. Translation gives CASSLVYSNQPQHF.

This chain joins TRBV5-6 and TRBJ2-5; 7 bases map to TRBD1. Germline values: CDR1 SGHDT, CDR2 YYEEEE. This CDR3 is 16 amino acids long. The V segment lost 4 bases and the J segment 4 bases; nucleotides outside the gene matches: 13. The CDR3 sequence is CASSHLLLTGLETQYF. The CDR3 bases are TGTGCCAGCAGCCACCTTCTACTGACAGGGTTAGAGACCCAGTACTTC.

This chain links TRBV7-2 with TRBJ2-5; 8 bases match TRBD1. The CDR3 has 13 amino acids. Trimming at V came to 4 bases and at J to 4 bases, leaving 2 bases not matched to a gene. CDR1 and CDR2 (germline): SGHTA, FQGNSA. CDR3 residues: CASSSGQAETQYF. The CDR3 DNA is TGTGCCAGCAGCTCGGGACAGGCAGAGACCCAGTACTTC.

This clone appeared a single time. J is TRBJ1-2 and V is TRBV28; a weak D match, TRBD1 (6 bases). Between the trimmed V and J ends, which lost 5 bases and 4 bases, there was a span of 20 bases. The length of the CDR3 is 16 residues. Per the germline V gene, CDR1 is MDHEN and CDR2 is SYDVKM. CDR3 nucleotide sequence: TGTGCCAGCAGTATAGGGGGGGCCCCGGTTTTCTATGGCTACACCTTC. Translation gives CASSIGGAPVFYGYTF.

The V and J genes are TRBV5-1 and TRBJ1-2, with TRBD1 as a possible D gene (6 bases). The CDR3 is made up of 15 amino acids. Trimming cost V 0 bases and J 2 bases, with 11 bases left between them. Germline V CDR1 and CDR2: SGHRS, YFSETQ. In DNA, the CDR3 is TGCGCCAGCAGCTTGGTAGAGGGGGGGAACTATGGCTACACCTTC. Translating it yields CASSLVEGGNYGYTF.

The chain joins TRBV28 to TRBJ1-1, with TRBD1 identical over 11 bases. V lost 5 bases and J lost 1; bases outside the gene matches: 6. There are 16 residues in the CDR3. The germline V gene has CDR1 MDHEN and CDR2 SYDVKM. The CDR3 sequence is CASSLMDRGRNTEAFF. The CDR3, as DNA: TGTGCCAGCAGTCTAATGGACAGGGGGCGGAACACTGAAGCTTTCTTT.

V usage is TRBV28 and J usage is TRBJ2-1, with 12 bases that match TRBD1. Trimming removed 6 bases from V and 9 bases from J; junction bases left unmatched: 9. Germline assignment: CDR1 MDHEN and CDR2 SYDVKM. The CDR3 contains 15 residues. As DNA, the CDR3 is TGTGCCAGCAGCCCCTCCGGGACAGGGGGCATTGAGCAGTTCTTC. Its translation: CASSPSGTGGIEQFF.

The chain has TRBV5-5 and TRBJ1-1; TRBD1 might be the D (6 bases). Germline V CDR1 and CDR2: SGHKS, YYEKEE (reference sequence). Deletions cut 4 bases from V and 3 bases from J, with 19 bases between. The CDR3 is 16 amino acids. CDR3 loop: CASSRGGGLADTEAFF. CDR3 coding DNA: TGTGCCAGCAGCCGAGGCGGGGGGCTCGCGGACACTGAAGCTTTCTTT.

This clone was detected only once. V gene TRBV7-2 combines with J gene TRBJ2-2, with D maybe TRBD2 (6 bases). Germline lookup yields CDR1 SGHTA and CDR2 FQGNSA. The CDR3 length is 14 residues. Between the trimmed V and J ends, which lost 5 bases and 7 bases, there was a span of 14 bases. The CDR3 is CASSASTSFGELFF. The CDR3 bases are TGTGCCAGCAGCGCCTCGACTAGTTTCGGGGAGCTGTTTTTT.

DNA of the CDR3: TGTGCCAGCAGCGCATCACGGACTAGCTCCTACAATGAGCAGTTCTTC. As protein: CASSASRTSSYNEQFF. The rearrangement links TRBV25-1 to TRBJ2-1, with TRBD2 matching 7 bases. The CDR3 is made up of 16 amino acids. The germline V gene encodes CDR1 MGHDK and CDR2 SYGVNS. Germline trimming cut 6 bases from V and 0 bases from J; bases unmatched to any gene: 8.

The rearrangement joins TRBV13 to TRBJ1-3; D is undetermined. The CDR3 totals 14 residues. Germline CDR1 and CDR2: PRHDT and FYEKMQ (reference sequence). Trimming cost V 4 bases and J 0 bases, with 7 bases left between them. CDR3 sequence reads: CASSSRSSGNTIYF. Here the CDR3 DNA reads TGTGCCAGCAGCTCCAGGTCCTCTGGAAACACCATATATTTT.

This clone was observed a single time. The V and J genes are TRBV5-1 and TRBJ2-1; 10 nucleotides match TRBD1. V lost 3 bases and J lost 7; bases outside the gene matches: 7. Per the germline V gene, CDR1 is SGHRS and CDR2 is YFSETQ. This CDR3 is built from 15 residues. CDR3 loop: CASSSDDRGPNEQFF. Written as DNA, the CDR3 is TGCGCCAGCAGCTCGGACGACAGGGGGCCTAATGAGCAGTTCTTC.

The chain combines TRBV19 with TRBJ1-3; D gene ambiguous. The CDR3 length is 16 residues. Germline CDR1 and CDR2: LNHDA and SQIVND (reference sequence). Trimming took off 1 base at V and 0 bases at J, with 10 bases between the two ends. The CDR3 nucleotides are TGTGCCAGTAGTATAGTTCAGCGCTACTCTGGAAACACCATATATTTT. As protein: CASSIVQRYSGNTIYF.

The CDR3 is CASSSTGYEQYV. The CDR3 DNA reads as TGTGCCAGCAGTTCCACAGGATACGAGCAGTACGTC. This chain links TRBV28 with TRBJ2-7; D might be TRBD1 (5 bases). Trimming pared 4 bases from V and 4 bases from J, leaving 8 bases between. Germline V lookup: CDR1 MDHEN, CDR2 SYDVKM. The CDR3 sequence is 12 residues long.

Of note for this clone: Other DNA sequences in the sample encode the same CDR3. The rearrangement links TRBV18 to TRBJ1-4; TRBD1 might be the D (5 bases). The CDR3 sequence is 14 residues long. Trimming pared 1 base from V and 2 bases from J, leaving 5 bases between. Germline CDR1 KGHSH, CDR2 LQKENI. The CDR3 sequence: CASSPQGTNEKLFF. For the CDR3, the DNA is TGTGCCAGCTCACCACAGGGGACTAATGAAAAACTGTTTTTT.